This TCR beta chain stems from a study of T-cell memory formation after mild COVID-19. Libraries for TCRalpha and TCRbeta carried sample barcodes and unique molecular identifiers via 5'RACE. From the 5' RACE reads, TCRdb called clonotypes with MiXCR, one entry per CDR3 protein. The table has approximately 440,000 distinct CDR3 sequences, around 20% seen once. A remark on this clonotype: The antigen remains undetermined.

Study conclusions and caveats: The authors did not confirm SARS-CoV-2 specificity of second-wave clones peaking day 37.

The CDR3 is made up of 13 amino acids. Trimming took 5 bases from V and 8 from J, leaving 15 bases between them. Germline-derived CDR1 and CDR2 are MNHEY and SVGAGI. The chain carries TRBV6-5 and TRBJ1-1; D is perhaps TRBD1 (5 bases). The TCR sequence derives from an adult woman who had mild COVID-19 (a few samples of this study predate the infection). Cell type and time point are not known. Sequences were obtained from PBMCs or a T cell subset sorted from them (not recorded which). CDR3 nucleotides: TGTGCCAGCAGTACCCATGGGGCAGGGGAAGCTTTCTTT. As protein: CASSTHGAGEAFF.